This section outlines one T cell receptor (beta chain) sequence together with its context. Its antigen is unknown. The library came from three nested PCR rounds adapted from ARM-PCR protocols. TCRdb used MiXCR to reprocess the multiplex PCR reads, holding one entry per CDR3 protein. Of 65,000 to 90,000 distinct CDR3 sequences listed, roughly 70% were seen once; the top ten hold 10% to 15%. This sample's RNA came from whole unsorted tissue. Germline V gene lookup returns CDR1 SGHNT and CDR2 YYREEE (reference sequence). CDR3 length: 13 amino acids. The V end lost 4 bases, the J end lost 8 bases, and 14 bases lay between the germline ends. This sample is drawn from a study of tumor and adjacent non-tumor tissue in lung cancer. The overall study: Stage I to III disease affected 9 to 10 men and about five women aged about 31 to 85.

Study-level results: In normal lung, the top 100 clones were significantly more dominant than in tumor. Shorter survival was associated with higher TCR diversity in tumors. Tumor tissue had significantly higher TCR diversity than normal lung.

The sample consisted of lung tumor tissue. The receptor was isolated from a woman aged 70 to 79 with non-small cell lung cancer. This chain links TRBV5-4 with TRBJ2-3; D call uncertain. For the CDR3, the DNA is TGTGCCAGCAGCGCTCCTGATGCAGGTACGCAGTATTTT. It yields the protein CASSAPDAGTQYF. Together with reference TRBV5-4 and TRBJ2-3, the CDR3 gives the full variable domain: ETGVTQSPTHLIKTRGQQVTLRCSSQSGHNTVSWYQQALGQGPQFIFQYYREEENGRGNFPPRFSGLQFPNYSSELNVNALELDDSALYLCASSAPDAGTQYFGPGTRLTVL.